The T cell receptor (beta chain) under discussion was sequenced for a study of shared clonotypes between healthy human individuals. Study outcomes and limitations: Relative to memory subsets, naive subsets generally showed larger estimated richness.

The CDR3 sequence is 14 residues long. V lost 1 base, J lost 1 base, and 7 bases lay in between. Germline CDR1 SEHNR, CDR2 FQNEAQ (reference sequence). Remarks on this clone: Its antigen is unidentified.

The naive CD8 population came from CD45RO-negative cells selected for CCR7, without terminally differentiated effector memory CD45RA+ cells. The protocol was immunoSEQ multiplex PCR, while the TCRdb copy is restricted to in-frame clones and leaves out a portion. Among about 2.2 million clones listed, over 85% were seen once. Sequenced material: naive CD8+ T cells from PBMCs. The chain has TRBV7-9 and TRBJ1-2; D gene unclear. This sequence was found in a man younger than 35 in good health. Some clones in this sample may be carry-over from other donors' samples. The CDR3 loop is CASSLGRNNYGYTF. As DNA, the CDR3 is TGTGCCAGCAGCTTAGGACGGAATAACTATGGCTACACCTTC.